This record concerns one T cell receptor beta chain sequence. Its antigen is still unknown. There are 19 residues in the CDR3. Per germline, CDR1 SGHAT and CDR2 FQNNGV. V was trimmed by 4 bases and J by 2 bases, leaving 24 bases between them. The data originate from a study of T cell responses to AZD1222 COVID-19 vaccine. Study outcomes and limitations: Seropositive AZD1222 recipients at baseline numbered only 6 or 7. The donors showed a predominance of white British ancestry and of females, with possible underestimation of clonal diversity.

Repertoires were generated with immunoSEQ multiplex PCR, while TCRdb's copy carries only in-frame clones and drops some. This sample has around 170,000 clones; about nine tenths occur once, and the top ten carry more than 1.3%. This TCR was recovered from an adult in good health. This sequence joins TRBV11-2 and TRBJ1-3, with D tentatively TRBD1 (5 bases). The source was peripheral blood, collected on day 0 of AZD1222 vaccination. The CDR3 loop is CASSSRTYSIYSAGNTIYF. The DNA for the CDR3 is TGTGCCAGCAGCTCGCGGACATATTCCATATACTCCGCTGGAAACACCATATATTTT.